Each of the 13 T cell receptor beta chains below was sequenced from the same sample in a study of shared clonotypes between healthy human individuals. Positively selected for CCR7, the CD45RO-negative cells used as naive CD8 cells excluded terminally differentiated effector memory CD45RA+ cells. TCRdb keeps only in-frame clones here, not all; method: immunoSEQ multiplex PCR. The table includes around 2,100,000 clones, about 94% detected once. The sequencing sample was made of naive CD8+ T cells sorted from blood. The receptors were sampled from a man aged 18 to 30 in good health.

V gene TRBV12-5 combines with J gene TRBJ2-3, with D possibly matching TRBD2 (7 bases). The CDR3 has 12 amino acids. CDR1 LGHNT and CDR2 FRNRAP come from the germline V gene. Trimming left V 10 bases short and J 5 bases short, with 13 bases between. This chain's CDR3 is CATGEGGDTQYF. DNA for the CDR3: TGTGCTACGGGGGAGGGGGGAGATACGCAGTATTTT.

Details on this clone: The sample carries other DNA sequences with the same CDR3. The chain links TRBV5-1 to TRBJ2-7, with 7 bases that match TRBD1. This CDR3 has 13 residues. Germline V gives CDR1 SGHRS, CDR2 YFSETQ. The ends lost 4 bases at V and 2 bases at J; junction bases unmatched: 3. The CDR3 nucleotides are TGCGCCAGCAGCGTAGGGACAGCCTACGAGCAGTACTTC. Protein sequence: CASSVGTAYEQYF.

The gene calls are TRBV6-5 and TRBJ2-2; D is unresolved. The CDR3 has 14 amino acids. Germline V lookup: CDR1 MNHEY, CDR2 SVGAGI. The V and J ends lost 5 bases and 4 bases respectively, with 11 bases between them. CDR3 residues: CASSHLVGTGELFF. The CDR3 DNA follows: TGTGCCAGCAGTCACCTAGTTGGCACCGGGGAGCTGTTTTTT.

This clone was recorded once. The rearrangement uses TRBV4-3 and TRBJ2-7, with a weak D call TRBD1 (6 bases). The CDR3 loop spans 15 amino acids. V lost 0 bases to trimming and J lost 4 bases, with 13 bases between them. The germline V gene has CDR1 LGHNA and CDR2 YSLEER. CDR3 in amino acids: CASSQESRGVYEQYF. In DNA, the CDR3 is TGCGCCAGCAGCCAAGAAAGCAGGGGTGTATACGAGCAGTACTTC.

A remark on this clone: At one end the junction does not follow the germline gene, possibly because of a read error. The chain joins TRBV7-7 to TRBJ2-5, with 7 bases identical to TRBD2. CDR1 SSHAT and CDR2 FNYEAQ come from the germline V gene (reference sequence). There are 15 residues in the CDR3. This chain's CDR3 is CASSLFGGGQETQYF. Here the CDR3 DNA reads TGTGCTAGCAGCTTGTTCGGCGGGGGACAAGAGACCCAGTACTTC.

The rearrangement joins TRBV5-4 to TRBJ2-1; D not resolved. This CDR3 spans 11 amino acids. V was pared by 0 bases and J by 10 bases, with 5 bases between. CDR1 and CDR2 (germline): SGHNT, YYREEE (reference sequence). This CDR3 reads CASSLEEEQFF. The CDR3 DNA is TGTGCCAGCAGCTTGGAGGAGGAGCAGTTCTTC. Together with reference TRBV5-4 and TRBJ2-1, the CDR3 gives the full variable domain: ETGVTQSPTHLIKTRGQQVTLRCSSQSGHNTVSWYQQALGQGPQFIFQYYREEENGRGNFPPRFSGLQFPNYSSELNVNALELDDSALYLCASSLEEEQFFGPGTRLTVL.

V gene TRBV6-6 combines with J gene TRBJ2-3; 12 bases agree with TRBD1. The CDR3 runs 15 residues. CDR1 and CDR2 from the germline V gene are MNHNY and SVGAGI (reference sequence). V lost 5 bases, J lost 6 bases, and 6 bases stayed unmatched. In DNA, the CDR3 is TGTGCCAGCAGTCTCCTAGGGACAGGGGGCGATACGCAGTATTTT. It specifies CASSLLGTGGDTQYF.

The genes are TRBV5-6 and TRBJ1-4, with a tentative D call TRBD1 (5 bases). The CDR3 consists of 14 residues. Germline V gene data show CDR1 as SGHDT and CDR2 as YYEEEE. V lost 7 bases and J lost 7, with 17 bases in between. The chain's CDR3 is CASCWGGVTEKLFF. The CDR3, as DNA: TGTGCCAGCTGCTGGGGCGGGGTGACTGAAAAACTGTTTTTT.

As DNA, the CDR3 is TGTGCCAGCAGTTGGGACTCCGTGAGCGAGCAGTACTTC. Translated, it gives CASSWDSVSEQYF. The chain joins TRBV7-9 to TRBJ2-7; a weak D match, TRBD2 (6 bases). The CDR3 is 13 residues long. Per the germline V gene, CDR1 is SEHNR and CDR2 is FQNEAQ (reference sequence). V lost 6 bases and J 6 bases, leaving 15 bases between the germline ends. The full variable domain, with the rest looked up from reference TRBV7-9 and TRBJ2-7, is DTGVSQNPRHKITKRGQNVTFRCDPISEHNRLYWYRQTLGQGPEFLTYFQNEAQLEKSRLLSDRFSAERPKGSFSTLEIQRTEQGDSAMYLCASSWDSVSEQYFGPGTRLTVT.

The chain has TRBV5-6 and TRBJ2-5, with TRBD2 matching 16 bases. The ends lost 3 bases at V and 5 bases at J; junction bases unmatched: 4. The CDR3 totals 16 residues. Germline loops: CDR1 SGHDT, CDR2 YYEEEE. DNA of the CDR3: TGTGCCAGCAGCTCGGGACTAGCGGGGGGGCATGAGACCCAGTACTTC. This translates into CASSSGLAGGHETQYF.

Here the CDR3 DNA reads TGTGCCAGCAGCCGCTCTACAGGGCTGAACACTGAAGCTTTCTTT. Amino acid sequence: CASSRSTGLNTEAFF. The gene calls are TRBV7-9 and TRBJ1-1; perhaps TRBD1 as D (6 bases). The V gene's germline CDR1 is SEHNR and CDR2 FQNEAQ (reference sequence). V was clipped by 5 bases and J by 0 bases, with 13 bases between them. CDR3 length: 15 residues.

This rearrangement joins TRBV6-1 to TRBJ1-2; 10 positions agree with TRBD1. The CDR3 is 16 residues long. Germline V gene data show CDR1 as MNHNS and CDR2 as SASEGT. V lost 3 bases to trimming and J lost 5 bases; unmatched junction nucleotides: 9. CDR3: CASSDFGTGEGYGYTF. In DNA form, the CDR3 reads TGTGCCAGCAGTGATTTTGGGACAGGGGAAGGGTATGGCTACACCTTC.

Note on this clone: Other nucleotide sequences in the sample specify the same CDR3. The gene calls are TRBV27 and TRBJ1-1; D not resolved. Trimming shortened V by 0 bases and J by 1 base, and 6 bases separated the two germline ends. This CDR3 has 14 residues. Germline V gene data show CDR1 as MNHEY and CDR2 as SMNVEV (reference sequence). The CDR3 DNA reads TGTGCCAGCAGTTTATCTAAGGGGAACACTGAAGCTTTCTTT. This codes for CASSLSKGNTEAFF.